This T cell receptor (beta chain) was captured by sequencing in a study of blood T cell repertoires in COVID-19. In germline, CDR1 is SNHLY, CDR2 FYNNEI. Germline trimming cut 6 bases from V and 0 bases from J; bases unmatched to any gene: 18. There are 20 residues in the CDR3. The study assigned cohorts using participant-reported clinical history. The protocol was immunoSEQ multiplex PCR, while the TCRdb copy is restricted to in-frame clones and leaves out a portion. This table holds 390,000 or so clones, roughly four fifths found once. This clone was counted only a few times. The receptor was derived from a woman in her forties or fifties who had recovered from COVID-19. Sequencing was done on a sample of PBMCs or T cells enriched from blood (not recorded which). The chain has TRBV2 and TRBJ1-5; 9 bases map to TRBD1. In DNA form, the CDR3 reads TGTGCCAGCAGCCAAGGGGGGACAGGGTGGGGAGGGCATAGCAATCAGCCCCAGCATTTT. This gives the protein CASSQGGTGWGGHSNQPQHF.